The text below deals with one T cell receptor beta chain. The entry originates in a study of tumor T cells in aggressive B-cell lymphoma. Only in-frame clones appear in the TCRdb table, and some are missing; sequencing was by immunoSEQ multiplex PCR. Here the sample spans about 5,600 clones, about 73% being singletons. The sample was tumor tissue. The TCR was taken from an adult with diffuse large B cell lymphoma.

CDR3 bases: TGTGCCAGCAGCGTAGGAGGTTCGGGGAACTATGGCTACACCTTC. Translating it yields CASSVGGSGNYGYTF. The gene calls are TRBV9 and TRBJ1-2; no reliable D call. CDR1 is SGDLS, CDR2 YYNGEE, per germline. V gave up 0 bases and J gave up 2 bases, with 11 bases separating them. The CDR3 runs to 15 residues.